This TCR beta chain was recovered during a study of cytomegalovirus exposure and HLA in healthy donors. The primer mix had 60 Vbeta and 13 Jbeta primers. Assay used: immunoSEQ multiplex PCR; TCRdb lists only in-frame clones, some missing. There are some 150,000 clones in the sample; 78% occur only once, and 2.8% lies in the top ten. The sequenced material came from PBMCs. The sequence was collected from a male donor in good health and CMV-seronegative.

Written as DNA, the CDR3 is TGTGCCAGCAGTTCACCGTTGACTAGCGGGAGGCCTGCGAGCTCCTACAATGAGCAGTTCTTC. This encodes CASSSPLTSGRPASSYNEQFF. The chain recombines TRBV27 with TRBJ2-1; 13 bases align to TRBD2. Trimming at V came to 4 bases and at J to 0 bases, leaving 15 bases not matched to a gene. Germline-derived CDR1 and CDR2 are MNHEY and SMNVEV (reference sequence). CDR3 size: 21 residues.